Below are 8 T cell receptor beta chains sequenced from a single sample in a study of OX40 agonist ivuxolimab in advanced cancers. Method: immunoSEQ multiplex PCR; TCRdb's copy keeps in-frame clones and lacks some. The table has tens of thousands of clones, about 91% seen once; the top ten hold about an eighth. Sequenced here: CD4+ or CD8+ T cells sorted from blood, sampled in a trial of the OX40 agonist ivuxolimab. These receptor sequences come from an adult with an advanced solid tumor such as melanoma, head and neck, liver or kidney cancer.

The gene calls are TRBV5-1 and TRBJ1-2, with a weak D call TRBD1 (6 bases). From germline, CDR1 is SGHRS and CDR2 YFSETQ. The CDR3 length is 14 residues. V lost 0 bases and J lost 6, with 12 bases in between. The CDR3 nucleotides are TGCGCCAGCAGCTTGGAGGGGCAGGGGAATGGCTACACCTTC. Its protein product is CASSLEGQGNGYTF.

This sequence joins TRBV28 and TRBJ1-5, with 9 positions matching TRBD1. J was trimmed by 10 bases and V by 3 bases; bases with no gene match: 10. In germline, CDR1 is MDHEN, CDR2 SYDVKM. This CDR3 is built from 15 residues. CDR3 residues: CASSFIGQGFQPQHF. The DNA of the CDR3 is TGTGCCAGCAGTTTTATCGGACAGGGGTTTCAACCCCAGCATTTT.

This clone occurred once. The V and J genes are TRBV7-6 and TRBJ1-2, with a tentative D call TRBD1 (6 bases). The CDR3 sequence is 15 residues long. CDR1 and CDR2 (germline): SGHVS, FNYEAQ. V shed 4 bases and J shed 6 bases, with 18 bases lying between them. CDR3 residues: CASSSEPRDNNGYTF. The DNA of the CDR3 is TGTGCCAGCAGCTCCGAACCCCGGGACAATAATGGCTACACCTTC.

The rearrangement joins TRBV2 to TRBJ2-7; 9 nucleotides agree with TRBD1. Trimming cost V 4 bases and J 9 bases; bases outside gene matches: 10. Germline CDR1 SNHLY, CDR2 FYNNEI. This CDR3 is built from 14 residues. The CDR3 spells CASSAGTGILGQYF. The CDR3 nucleotides read TGTGCCAGCAGTGCCGGGACAGGGATTCTCGGGCAGTACTTC. Filled out from reference TRBV2 and TRBJ2-7, the complete variable domain reads EPEVTQTPSHQVTQMGQEVILRCVPISNHLYFYWYRQILGQKVEFLVSFYNNEISEKSEIFDDQFSVERPDGSNFTLKIRSTKLEDSAMYFCASSAGTGILGQYFGPGTRLTVT.

This chain connects TRBV5-6 to TRBJ2-7, with TRBD1 identical over 10 bases. Per the germline V gene, CDR1 is SGHDT and CDR2 is YYEEEE. V shed 3 bases, J shed 4 bases, and the junction held 4 bases outside the gene matches. The CDR3 contains 14 residues. CDR3 sequence (DNA): TGTGCCAGCAGCTGGACAGGGGGTTCTTACGAGCAGTACTTC. It is translated as CASSWTGGSYEQYF. Based on the CDR3 plus reference TRBV5-6 and TRBJ2-7, the full variable domain is DAGVTQSPTHLIKTRGQQVTLRCSPKSGHDTVSWYQQALGQGPQFIFQYYEEEERQRGNFPDRFSGHQFPNYSSELNVNALLLGDSALYLCASSWTGGSYEQYFGPGTRLTVT.

V usage is TRBV6-1 and J usage is TRBJ1-1; a possible D gene is TRBD1 (6 bases). Between the trimmed V and J ends, which lost 2 bases and 3 bases, there was a span of 7 bases. Germline CDR1 is MNHNS and CDR2 is SASEGT. The CDR3 sequence is 13 residues long. The CDR3 bases are TGTGCCAGCAGTGAAACAGGGTACACTGAAGCTTTCTTT. Its protein is CASSETGYTEAFF.

The rearrangement uses TRBV10-3 and TRBJ2-7, with no clear D. The CDR3 loop spans 11 amino acids. From germline, CDR1 is ENHRY and CDR2 SYGVKD. Trimming removed 10 bases from V and 2 bases from J, with 9 bases in between. CDR3 in DNA: TGTGCCACCCAGGCAGCCTACGAGCAGTACTTC. As protein: CATQAAYEQYF.

The V call is TRBV6-1, the J call TRBJ2-3; either TRBD1 or TRBD2 may fit D (5 bases each). Trimming left V 1 base short and J 0 bases short, with 11 bases between. Germline-derived CDR1 and CDR2 are MNHNS and SASEGT. This CDR3 region has 16 residues. The CDR3 protein is CASSEGGTPSTDTQYF. The CDR3 DNA reads as TGTGCCAGCAGTGAAGGAGGGACCCCTAGCACAGATACGCAGTATTTT.